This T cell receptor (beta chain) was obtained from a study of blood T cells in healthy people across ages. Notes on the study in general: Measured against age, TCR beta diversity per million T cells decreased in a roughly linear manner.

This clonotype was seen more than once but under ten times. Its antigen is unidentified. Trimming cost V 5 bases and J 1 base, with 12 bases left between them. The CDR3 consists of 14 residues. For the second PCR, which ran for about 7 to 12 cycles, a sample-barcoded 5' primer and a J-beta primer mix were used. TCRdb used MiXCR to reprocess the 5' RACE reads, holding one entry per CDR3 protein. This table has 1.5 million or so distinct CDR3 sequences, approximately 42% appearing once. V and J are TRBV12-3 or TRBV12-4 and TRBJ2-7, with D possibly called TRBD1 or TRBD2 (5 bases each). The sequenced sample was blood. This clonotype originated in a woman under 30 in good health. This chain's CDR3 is CASSVPGRSYEQYF. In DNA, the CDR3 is TGTGCCAGCAGTGTCCCAGGGAGATCCTACGAGCAGTACTTC.